These 6 T cell receptor beta chains share one sample of origin, sequenced in a study of cytomegalovirus exposure and HLA in healthy donors. The data were produced by immunoSEQ multiplex PCR, yet TCRdb's version contains in-frame clones alone and is incomplete. The data show almost 65,000 clones, around 89% seen once. The sample taken for sequencing was PBMCs. Every receptor here comes from a woman under 30 in good health and CMV-seronegative.

The rearrangement links TRBV15 to TRBJ2-3; 7 bases agree with TRBD2. There are 17 residues in the CDR3. V shed 1 base, J shed 0 bases, and the junction held 7 bases outside the gene matches. Germline CDR1 is LNHNV and CDR2 is YYDKDF (reference sequence). The CDR3 spells CATSRGLLATSTDTQYF. In DNA form, the CDR3 reads TGTGCCACCAGCAGAGGATTACTAGCGACTAGCACAGATACGCAGTATTTT.

The V call is TRBV18, the J call TRBJ2-5; 7 positions agree with TRBD1. CDR1 KGHSH and CDR2 LQKENI come from the germline V gene. This CDR3 spans 14 amino acids. Trimming removed 2 bases from V and 4 bases from J; junction bases left unmatched: 4. CDR3 sequence (DNA): TGTGCCAGCTCACCAACCACAGGGGCAGAGACCCAGTACTTC. It is translated as CASSPTTGAETQYF.

The genes are TRBV7-8 and TRBJ1-1, with D possibly TRBD1 on 6 matching bases. Germline lookup yields CDR1 SGHVS and CDR2 FQNEAQ. Trimming left V 2 bases short and J 6 bases short, with 25 bases between. The CDR3 loop spans 18 amino acids. The CDR3 DNA is TGTGCCAGCAGCTTAAGGTGGGGGCGTAGGTCGCTGGGTGCTGAAGCTTTCTTT. It is translated as CASSLRWGRRSLGAEAFF.

This chain joins TRBV9 and TRBJ2-7; TRBD1 agrees at 7 bases. CDR3 length: 15 residues. The germline gives CDR1 SGDLS, CDR2 YYNGEE. Trimming removed 0 bases from V and 2 bases from J; junction bases left unmatched: 5. The CDR3: CASSVEGQNPYEQYF. The CDR3 DNA reads as TGTGCCAGCAGCGTAGAGGGACAGAACCCCTACGAGCAGTACTTC. Based on the CDR3 plus reference TRBV9 and TRBJ2-7, the full variable domain is DSGVTQTPKHLITATGQRVTLRCSPRSGDLSVYWYQQSLDQGLQFLIQYYNGEERAKGNILERFSAQQFPDLHSELNLSSLELGDSALYFCASSVEGQNPYEQYFGPGTRLTVT.

The rearrangement joins TRBV7-9 to TRBJ1-2; 7 bases align to TRBD1. V lost 5 bases, J lost 3 bases, and 6 bases stayed unmatched. CDR3 length equals 14 residues. Germline-derived CDR1 and CDR2 are SEHNR and FQNEAQ (reference sequence). CDR3 loop: CASSHTGTDYGYTF. The CDR3 DNA follows: TGTGCCAGCAGCCATACCGGGACAGACTATGGCTACACCTTC.

The rearrangement links TRBV19 to TRBJ1-3; 7 bases line up with TRBD1. The V gene's germline CDR1 is LNHDA and CDR2 SQIVND (reference sequence). V was pared by 8 bases and J by 0 bases, with 10 bases of the junction left unmatched. The CDR3 runs 16 residues. The CDR3: CASAYNRGNSGNTIYF. The CDR3 nucleotides are TGTGCCAGTGCCTACAACAGGGGAAACTCTGGAAACACCATATATTTT. The full variable domain, with the rest looked up from reference TRBV19 and TRBJ1-3, is DGGITQSPKYLFRKEGQNVTLSCEQNLNHDAMYWYRQDPGQGLRLIYYSQIVNDFQKGDIAEGYSVSREKKESFPLTVTSAQKNPTAFYLCASAYNRGNSGNTIYFGEGSWLTVV.